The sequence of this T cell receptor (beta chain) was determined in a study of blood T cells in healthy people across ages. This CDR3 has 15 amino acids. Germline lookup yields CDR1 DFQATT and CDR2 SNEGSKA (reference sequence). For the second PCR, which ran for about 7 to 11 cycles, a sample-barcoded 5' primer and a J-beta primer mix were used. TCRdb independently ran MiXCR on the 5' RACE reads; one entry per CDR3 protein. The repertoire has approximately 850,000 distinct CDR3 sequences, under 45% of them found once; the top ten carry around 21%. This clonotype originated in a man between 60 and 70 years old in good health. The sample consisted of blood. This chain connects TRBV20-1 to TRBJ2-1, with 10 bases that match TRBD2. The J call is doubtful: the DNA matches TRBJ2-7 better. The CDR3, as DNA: TGCAGTGCTCTGATAGCGGGGGGAACCAACAATGAGCAGTACTTC. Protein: CSALIAGGTNNEQYF.